One and the same sample provided the 8 T cell receptor beta chains below, sequenced in a study of T cell repertoires in cytomegalovirus infection. Which antigens these TCRs recognize remains unknown. Each CDR3 protein gets one entry after TCRdb re-called the reads with MiXCR. The table lists roughly 280,000 distinct CDR3 sequences, 20% to 25% of them singletons. The source was cultured PBMCs, collected from culture after CMV antigen stimulation. The receptors were gathered from a human donor in good health (CMV status not recorded). Some clones in this sample may be carry-over from other donors' samples.

The table lists this clonotype with many counts. The rearrangement uses TRBV12-3 or TRBV12-4 and TRBJ2-1, with TRBD2 matching 12 bases. CDR3 length: 14 amino acids. Trimming removed 5 bases from V and 7 bases from J; junction bases left unmatched: 3. The CDR3, as DNA: TGTGCCAGCAGTAGACTAGCGGGAGATAATGAGCAGTTCTTC. It translates to CASSRLAGDNEQFF.

Many counts were recorded for this clonotype. The V and J genes are TRBV7-9 and TRBJ2-1; D possibly corresponds to TRBD2 (6 bases). The V gene lost 2 bases and the J gene lost 7 bases, with 6 bases spanning the gap. The CDR3 covers 12 residues. In germline, CDR1 is SEHNR, CDR2 FQNEAQ (reference sequence). For the CDR3, the DNA is TGTGCCAGCAGCTTACGGGAGAATGAGCAGTTCTTC. It is translated as CASSLRENEQFF.

This clonotype was seen at least ten times. V and J are TRBV28 and TRBJ2-7; D call uncertain. Per germline, CDR1 MDHEN and CDR2 SYDVKM. V was pared by 6 bases and J by 1 base, with 19 bases between. The CDR3 runs to 16 residues. The CDR3 is CASSRLGLLGSYEQYV. The CDR3 nucleotides read TGTGCCAGCAGCCGCTTGGGCCTATTGGGTTCCTACGAGCAGTACGTC.

The chain uses TRBV19 and TRBJ1-5; possibly TRBD1 for D (5 bases). Trimming removed 6 bases at V and 3 bases at J, with 9 bases between. There are 13 residues in the CDR3. CDR1 is LNHDA, CDR2 SQIVND, per germline (reference sequence). The CDR3 nucleotides are TGTGCCAGTAGGGGGCAGTACAATCAGCCCCAGCATTTT. Protein product: CASRGQYNQPQHF.

This clonotype was recorded many times. V usage is TRBV12-3 or TRBV12-4 and J usage is TRBJ2-7; 9 nucleotides align to TRBD1. V was pared by 5 bases and J by 4 bases, with 9 bases of the junction left unmatched. This CDR3 spans 15 amino acids. This CDR3 is CASSPVGQGPYEQYF. The CDR3 DNA reads TGTGCCAGCAGTCCAGTGGGACAGGGTCCTTACGAGCAGTACTTC.

V is TRBV20-1 and J is TRBJ2-7, with 10 bases identical to TRBD2. The V segment lost 5 bases and the J segment 0 bases; nucleotides outside the gene matches: 7. Germline V gene sequence: CDR1 DFQATT, CDR2 SNEGSKA (reference sequence). This CDR3 spans 15 amino acids. The CDR3 reads CSAEGSSGSSYEQYF. DNA for the CDR3: TGCAGTGCTGAAGGCTCTAGCGGGAGCTCCTACGAGCAGTACTTC.

In this sample, this clonotype turned up a few times. J is TRBJ2-4 and V is TRBV4-3, with 8 bases fitting TRBD1. V trimming: 5 bases; J trimming: 3 bases; junction bases outside the gene matches: 9. The CDR3 contains 16 residues. The germline V gene has CDR1 LGHNA and CDR2 YSLEER. The CDR3 sequence: CASSKGQGIGKNIQYF. The DNA of the CDR3 is TGCGCCAGCAGCAAAGGACAGGGCATCGGCAAAAACATTCAGTACTTC.

This clonotype was seen more than once but under ten times. The rearrangement links TRBV20-1 to TRBJ1-2; TRBD1 matches at 10 bases. V lost 5 bases, J lost 3 bases, and 6 bases stayed unmatched. CDR1 is DFQATT, CDR2 SNEGSKA, per germline (reference sequence). The CDR3 totals 14 residues. CDR3 sequence reads: CSADDRGLDYGYTF. The CDR3 region has the DNA TGCAGTGCTGACGACAGGGGGCTCGACTATGGCTACACCTTC.